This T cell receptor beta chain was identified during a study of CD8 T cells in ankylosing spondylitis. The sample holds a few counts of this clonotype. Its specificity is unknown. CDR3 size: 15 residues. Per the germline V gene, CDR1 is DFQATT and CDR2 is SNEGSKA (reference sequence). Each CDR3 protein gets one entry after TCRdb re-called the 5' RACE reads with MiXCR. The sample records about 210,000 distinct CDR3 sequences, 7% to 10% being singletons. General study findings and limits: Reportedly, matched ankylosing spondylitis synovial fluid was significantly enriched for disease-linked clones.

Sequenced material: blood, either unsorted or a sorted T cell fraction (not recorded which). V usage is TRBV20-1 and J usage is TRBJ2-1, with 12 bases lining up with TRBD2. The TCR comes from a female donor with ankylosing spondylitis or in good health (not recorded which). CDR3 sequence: CSQNGLAGSYNEQFF. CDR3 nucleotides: TGCTCCCAAAACGGACTAGCGGGATCCTACAATGAGCAGTTCTTC.